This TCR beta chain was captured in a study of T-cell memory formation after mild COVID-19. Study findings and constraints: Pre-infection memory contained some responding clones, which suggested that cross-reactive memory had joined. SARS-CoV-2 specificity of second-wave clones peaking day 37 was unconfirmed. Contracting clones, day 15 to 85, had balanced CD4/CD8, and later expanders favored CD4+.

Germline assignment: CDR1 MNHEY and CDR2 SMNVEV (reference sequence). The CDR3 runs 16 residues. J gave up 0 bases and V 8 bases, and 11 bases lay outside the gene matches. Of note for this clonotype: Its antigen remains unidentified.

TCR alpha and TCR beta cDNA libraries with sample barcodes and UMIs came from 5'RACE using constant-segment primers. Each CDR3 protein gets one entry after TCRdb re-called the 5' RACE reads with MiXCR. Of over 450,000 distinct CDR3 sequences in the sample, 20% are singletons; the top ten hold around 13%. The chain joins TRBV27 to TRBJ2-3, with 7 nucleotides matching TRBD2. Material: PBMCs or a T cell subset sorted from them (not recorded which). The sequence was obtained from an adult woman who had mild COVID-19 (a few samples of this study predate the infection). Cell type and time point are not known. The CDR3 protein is CASGRLAGESTDTQYF. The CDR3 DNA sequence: TGTGCCAGCGGGAGGTTGGCGGGAGAAAGCACAGATACGCAGTATTTT.